This TCR beta chain was recorded in a study of yellow fever vaccine responses in identical twins. Per germline, CDR1 KGHSH and CDR2 LQKENI. The CDR3 has 16 amino acids. V lost 1 base, J lost 4 bases, and 4 bases stayed unmatched. Points on this clonotype: Its antigen is unidentified.

Study-level findings and limits: Twins' vaccine T cell responses were reported to seem partly convergent and partly personalized.

TCRdb recomputed calls from the RT-PCR reads with MiXCR, one row per CDR3 protein. Of 30,000 to 40,000 distinct CDR3 sequences listed, about 61% are singletons. This TCR was recovered from a woman aged 18-29 years who received the yellow fever vaccine. The V and J genes are TRBV18 and TRBJ2-2; TRBD1 matches at 9 bases. The source material was T cells from blood (PBMCs), unsorted or a sorted subset (not recorded which), sampled before or after yellow fever vaccination (not recorded which). CDR3 DNA: TGTGCCAGCTCACCACTGGGACAGGGAGGCACCGGGGAGCTGTTTTTT. Encoded protein: CASSPLGQGGTGELFF.